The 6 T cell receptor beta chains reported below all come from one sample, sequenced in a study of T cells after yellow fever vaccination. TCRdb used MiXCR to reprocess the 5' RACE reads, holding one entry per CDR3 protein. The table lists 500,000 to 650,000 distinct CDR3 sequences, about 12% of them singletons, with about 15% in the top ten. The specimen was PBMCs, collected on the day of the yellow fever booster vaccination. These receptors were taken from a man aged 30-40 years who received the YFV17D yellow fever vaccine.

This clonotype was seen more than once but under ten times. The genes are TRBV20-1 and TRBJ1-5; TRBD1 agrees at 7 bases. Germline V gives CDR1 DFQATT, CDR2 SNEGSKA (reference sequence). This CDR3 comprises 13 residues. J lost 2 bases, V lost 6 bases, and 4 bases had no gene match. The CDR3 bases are TGCAGTGCCGGGACAGACGGCAATCAGCCCCAGCATTTT. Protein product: CSAGTDGNQPQHF.

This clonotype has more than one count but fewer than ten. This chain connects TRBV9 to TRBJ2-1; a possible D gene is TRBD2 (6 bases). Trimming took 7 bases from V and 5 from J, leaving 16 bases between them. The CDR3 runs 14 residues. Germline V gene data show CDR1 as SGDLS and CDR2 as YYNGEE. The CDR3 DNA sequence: TGTGCCAGCGCAGCCAGCGGGTTGGACAATGAGCAGTTCTTC. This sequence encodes CASAASGLDNEQFF. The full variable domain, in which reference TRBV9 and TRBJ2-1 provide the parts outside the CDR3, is DSGVTQTPKHLITATGQRVTLRCSPRSGDLSVYWYQQSLDQGLQFLIQYYNGEERAKGNILERFSAQQFPDLHSELNLSSLELGDSALYFCASAASGLDNEQFFGPGTRLTVL.

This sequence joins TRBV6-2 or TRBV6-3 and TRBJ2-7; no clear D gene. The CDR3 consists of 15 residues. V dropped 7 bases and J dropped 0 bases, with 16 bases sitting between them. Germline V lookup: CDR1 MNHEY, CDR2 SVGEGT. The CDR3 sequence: CASTNELGYSYEQYF. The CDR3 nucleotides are TGTGCCAGCACCAACGAGTTGGGGTACTCCTACGAGCAGTACTTC.

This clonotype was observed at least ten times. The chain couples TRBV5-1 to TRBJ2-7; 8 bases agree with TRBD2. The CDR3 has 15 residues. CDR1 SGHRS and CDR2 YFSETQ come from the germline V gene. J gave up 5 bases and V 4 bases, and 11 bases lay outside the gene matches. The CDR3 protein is CASSAGGGPAHEQYF. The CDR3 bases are TGCGCCAGCAGCGCGGGGGGAGGTCCGGCACACGAGCAGTACTTC.

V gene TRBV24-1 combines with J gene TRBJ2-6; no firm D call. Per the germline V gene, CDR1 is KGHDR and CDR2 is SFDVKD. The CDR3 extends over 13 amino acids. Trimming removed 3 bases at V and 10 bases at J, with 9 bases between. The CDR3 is CATSDPPKNVLTF. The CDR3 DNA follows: TGTGCCACCAGTGATCCCCCCAAGAACGTCCTGACTTTC.

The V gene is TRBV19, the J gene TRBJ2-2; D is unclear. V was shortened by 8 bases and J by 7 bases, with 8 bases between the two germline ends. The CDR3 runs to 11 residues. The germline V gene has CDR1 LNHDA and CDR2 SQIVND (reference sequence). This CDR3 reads CASGRIGELFF. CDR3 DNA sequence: TGTGCCAGTGGACGAATCGGGGAGCTGTTTTTT.